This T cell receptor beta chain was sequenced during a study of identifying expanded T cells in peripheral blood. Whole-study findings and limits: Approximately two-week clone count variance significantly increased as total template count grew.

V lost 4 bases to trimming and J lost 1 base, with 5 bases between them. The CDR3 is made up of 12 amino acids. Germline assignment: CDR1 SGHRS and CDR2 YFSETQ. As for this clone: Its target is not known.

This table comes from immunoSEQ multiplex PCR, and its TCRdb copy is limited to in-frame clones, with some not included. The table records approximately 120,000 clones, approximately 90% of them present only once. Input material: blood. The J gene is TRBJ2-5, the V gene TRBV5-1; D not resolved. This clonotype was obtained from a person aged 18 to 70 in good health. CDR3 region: CASSPSQETQYF. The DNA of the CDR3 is TGCGCCAGCAGCCCCTCCCAAGAGACCCAGTACTTC.